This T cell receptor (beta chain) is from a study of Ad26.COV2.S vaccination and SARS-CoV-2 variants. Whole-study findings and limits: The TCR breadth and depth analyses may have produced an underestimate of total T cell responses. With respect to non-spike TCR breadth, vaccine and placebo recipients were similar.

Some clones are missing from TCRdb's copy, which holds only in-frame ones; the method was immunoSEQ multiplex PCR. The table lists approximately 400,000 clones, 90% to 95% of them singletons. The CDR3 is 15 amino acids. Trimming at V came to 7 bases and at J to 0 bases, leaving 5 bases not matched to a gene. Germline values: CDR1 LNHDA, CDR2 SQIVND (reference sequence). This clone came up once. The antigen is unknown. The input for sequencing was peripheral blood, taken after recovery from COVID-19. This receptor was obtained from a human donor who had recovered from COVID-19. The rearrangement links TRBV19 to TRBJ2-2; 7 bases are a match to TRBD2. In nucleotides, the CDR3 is TGTGCCAGTACCCCCGGGACTACGAACACCGGGGAGCTGTTTTTT. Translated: CASTPGTTNTGELFF. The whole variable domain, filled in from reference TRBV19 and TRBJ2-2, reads DGGITQSPKYLFRKEGQNVTLSCEQNLNHDAMYWYRQDPGQGLRLIYYSQIVNDFQKGDIAEGYSVSREKKESFPLTVTSAQKNPTAFYLCASTPGTTNTGELFFGEGSRLTVL.